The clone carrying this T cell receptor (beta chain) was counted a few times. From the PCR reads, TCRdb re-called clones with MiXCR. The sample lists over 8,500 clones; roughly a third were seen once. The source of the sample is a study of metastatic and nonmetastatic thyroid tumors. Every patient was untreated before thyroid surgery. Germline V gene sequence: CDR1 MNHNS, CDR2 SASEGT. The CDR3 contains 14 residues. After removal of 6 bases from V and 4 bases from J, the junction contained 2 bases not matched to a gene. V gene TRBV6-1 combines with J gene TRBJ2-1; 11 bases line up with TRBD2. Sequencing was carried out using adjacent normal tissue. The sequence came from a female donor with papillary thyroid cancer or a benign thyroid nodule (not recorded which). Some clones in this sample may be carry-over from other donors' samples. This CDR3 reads CASRPSGGYNEQFF. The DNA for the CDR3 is TGTGCCAGCAGGCCTAGCGGGGGGTACAATGAGCAGTTCTTC.